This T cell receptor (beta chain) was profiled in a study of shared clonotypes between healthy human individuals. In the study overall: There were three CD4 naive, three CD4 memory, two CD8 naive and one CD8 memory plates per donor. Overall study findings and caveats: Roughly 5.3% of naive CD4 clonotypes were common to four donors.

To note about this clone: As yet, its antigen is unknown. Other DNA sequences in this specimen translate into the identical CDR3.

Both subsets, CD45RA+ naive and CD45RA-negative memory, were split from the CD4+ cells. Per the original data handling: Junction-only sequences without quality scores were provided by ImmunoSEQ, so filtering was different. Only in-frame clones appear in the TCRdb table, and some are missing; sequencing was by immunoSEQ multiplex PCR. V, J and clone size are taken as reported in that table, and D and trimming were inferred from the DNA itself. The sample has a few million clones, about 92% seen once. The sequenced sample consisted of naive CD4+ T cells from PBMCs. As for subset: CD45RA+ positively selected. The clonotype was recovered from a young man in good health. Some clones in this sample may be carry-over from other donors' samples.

The CDR3 nucleotides read TGCGCCAGCAGCCAAGATAGGACGGCTAACTATGGCTACACCTTC. The encoded protein is CASSQDRTANYGYTF. V usage is TRBV4-1 and J usage is TRBJ1-2, with D unresolved. The CDR3 is made up of 15 amino acids. The ends were cut back, 0 bases at V and 0 bases at J, with 8 bases in the middle. CDR1 MGHRA and CDR2 YSYEKL come from the germline V gene.